These T cell receptor beta chains were read from a single sample in a study of blood T cell repertoires in COVID-19. Sequenced by immunoSEQ multiplex PCR; TCRdb stores in-frame clones only, minus some. Of approximately 500,000 clones in the sample, 70% to 90% were seen once. Sample: PBMCs or T cells enriched from blood (not recorded which). The receptors stem from a woman in her thirties or forties who had recovered from COVID-19. The CDR3 runs from the conserved cysteine through the conserved F or W. A D gene is named only where the DNA matches it firmly. Not all rows give a size; the values are once, few, many and, for expanded clones, a class.

size,V,D,J,CDR3,DNA
.,TRBV28,.,TRBJ1-1,CASSPTGLNTEAFF,TGTGCCAGCAGCCCAACAGGATTGAACACTGAAGCTTTCTTT
.,TRBV18,.,TRBJ2-7,CASSPPSVSEQYF,TGTGCCAGCTCACCACCCTCCGTTAGCGAGCAGTACTTC
.,TRBV9,.,TRBJ2-1,CASSERPSYNEQFF,TGTGCCAGCAGCGAGCGCCCTTCCTACAATGAGCAGTTCTTC
.,TRBV9,.,TRBJ2-3,CASSVVSRDTQYF,TGTGCCAGCAGCGTAGTCTCCCGAGATACGCAGTATTTT
.,TRBV4-3,.,TRBJ1-3,CASSQDGGTGNTIYF,TGCGCCAGCAGCCAAGATGGGGGGACTGGAAACACCATATATTTT
many,TRBV6-5,.,TRBJ1-1,CASSYKGFDTEAFF,TGTGCCAGCAGTTACAAGGGGTTTGACACTGAAGCTTTCTTT
.,TRBV14,.,TRBJ2-7,CASSRRSGAYEQYF,TGTGCCAGCAGCCGGAGGTCCGGGGCCTACGAGCAGTACTTC
few,TRBV4-1,.,TRBJ2-7,CASSQGGYEQYF,TGCGCCAGCAGCCAAGGCGGCTACGAGCAGTACTTC
.,TRBV19,.,TRBJ1-2,CASSIGGAGSNYGYTF,TGTGCCAGTAGTATAGGGGGAGCGGGTAGCAACTATGGCTACACCTTC
once,TRBV7-2,.,TRBJ1-3,CASTPGVSSGNTIYF,TGTGCCAGCACCCCGGGGGTGAGCTCTGGAAACACCATATATTTT
.,TRBV7-2,.,TRBJ2-7,CASSLNSGAYEQYF,TGTGCCAGCAGCTTAAATAGCGGAGCCTACGAGCAGTACTTC
.,TRBV15,TRBD1,TRBJ1-5,CATSRRLRQGEYQPQHF,TGTGCCACCAGTCGACGGCTGAGACAGGGAGAGTATCAGCCCCAGCATTTT
.,TRBV9,TRBD1,TRBJ1-1,CASSGTTGVNTEAFF,TGTGCCAGCAGCGGAACGACAGGGGTGAACACTGAAGCTTTCTTT
.,TRBV29-1,.,TRBJ1-2,CSVVPGDGYTF,TGCAGCGTTGTACCAGGGGATGGCTACACCTTC
once,TRBV4-1,.,TRBJ1-2,CASSQIAGSEDNYGYTF,TGCGCCAGCAGCCAAATAGCGGGATCAGAGGATAACTATGGCTACACCTTC
once,TRBV4-1,.,TRBJ1-1,CASSQGRPNGRKNTEAFF,TGCGCCAGCAGCCAAGGGAGGCCTAACGGACGGAAGAACACTGAAGCTTTCTTT
.,TRBV7-6,TRBD1,TRBJ2-1,CASSLDHPGQGARNEQFF,TGTGCCAGCAGCTTAGACCATCCGGGACAGGGGGCGCGGAATGAGCAGTTCTTC
.,TRBV9,.,TRBJ1-1,CASSVNSNTEAFF,TGTGCCAGCAGCGTCAACTCTAACACTGAAGCTTTCTTT
.,TRBV7-8,.,TRBJ1-1,CASSPGELNTEAFF,TGTGCCAGCAGCCCAGGGGAGTTGAACACTGAAGCTTTCTTT
.,TRBV15,.,TRBJ2-3,CATSRDRTVITDTQYF,TGTGCCACCAGCAGAGATAGGACAGTTATCACAGATACGCAGTATTTT
.,TRBV6-1,.,TRBJ1-2,CASSEARQSNYGYTF,TGTGCCAGCAGTGAAGCGCGGCAATCTAACTATGGCTACACCTTC
.,TRBV10-3,TRBD1,TRBJ2-3,CAISARTGSTDTQYF,TGTGCCATCAGTGCCCGGACAGGAAGCACAGATACGCAGTATTTT
few,TRBV11-2,TRBD1,TRBJ1-1,CASNRGRVTEAFF,TGTGCCAGCAACAGGGGGAGGGTAACTGAAGCTTTCTTT
.,TRBV19,.,TRBJ2-5,CASRKNRYQETQYF,TGTGCCAGTAGGAAGAACAGGTACCAAGAGACCCAGTACTTC
.,TRBV9,.,TRBJ2-7,CASSGDTYSYEQYF,TGTGCCAGCAGCGGAGACACGTACTCCTACGAGCAGTACTTC
.,TRBV13,TRBD1,TRBJ1-2,CASSLQGAGGYTF,TGTGCCAGCAGCTTACAGGGGGCGGGTGGCTACACCTTC